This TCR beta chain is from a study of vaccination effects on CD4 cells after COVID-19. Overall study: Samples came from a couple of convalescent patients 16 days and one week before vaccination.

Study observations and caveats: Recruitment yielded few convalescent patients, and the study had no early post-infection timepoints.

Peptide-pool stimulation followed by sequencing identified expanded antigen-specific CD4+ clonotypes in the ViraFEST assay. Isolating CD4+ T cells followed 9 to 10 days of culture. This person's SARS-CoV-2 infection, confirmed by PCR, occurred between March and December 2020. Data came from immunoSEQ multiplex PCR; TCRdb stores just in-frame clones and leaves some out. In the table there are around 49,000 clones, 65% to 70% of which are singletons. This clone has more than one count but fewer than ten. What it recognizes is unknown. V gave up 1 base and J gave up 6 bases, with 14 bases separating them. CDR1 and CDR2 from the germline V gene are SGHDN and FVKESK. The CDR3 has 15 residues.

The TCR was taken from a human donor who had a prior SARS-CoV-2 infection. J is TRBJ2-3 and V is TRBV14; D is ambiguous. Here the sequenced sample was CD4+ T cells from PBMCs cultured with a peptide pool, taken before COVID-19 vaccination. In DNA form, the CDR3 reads TGTGCCAGCAGCCAAGGTCTGACTCGCGTGGATACGCAGTATTTT. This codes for CASSQGLTRVDTQYF.